The TCR beta chain under discussion was sequenced for a study of control samples from healthy donors and cancer patients. Only in-frame clones appear in the TCRdb table, and some are missing; sequencing was by immunoSEQ multiplex PCR. Here the sample spans about 120,000 clones, about 89% being singletons. The CDR3 sequence is 14 residues long. The germline gives CDR1 SGHNT, CDR2 YYREEE (reference sequence). V was clipped by 0 bases and J by 2 bases, with 7 bases between them. This chain links TRBV5-4 with TRBJ2-3; D remains unclear. Sequencing was carried out using blood. This receptor was obtained from a man aged 45-60 years in good health. The CDR3 sequence: CASSLERITDTQYF. DNA of the CDR3: TGTGCCAGCAGCTTGGAACGGATCACAGATACGCAGTATTTT.